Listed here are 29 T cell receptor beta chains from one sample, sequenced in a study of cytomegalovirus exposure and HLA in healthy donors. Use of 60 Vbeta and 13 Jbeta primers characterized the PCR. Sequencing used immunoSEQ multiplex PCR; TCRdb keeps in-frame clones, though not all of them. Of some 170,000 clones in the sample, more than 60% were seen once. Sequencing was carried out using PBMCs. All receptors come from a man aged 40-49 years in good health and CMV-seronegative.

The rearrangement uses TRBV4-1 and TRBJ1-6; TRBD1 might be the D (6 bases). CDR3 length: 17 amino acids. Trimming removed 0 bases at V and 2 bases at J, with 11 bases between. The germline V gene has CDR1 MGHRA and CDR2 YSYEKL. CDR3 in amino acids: CASSQDKGGTYNSPLHF. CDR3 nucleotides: TGCGCCAGCAGCCAAGATAAAGGGGGTACCTATAATTCACCCCTCCACTTT.

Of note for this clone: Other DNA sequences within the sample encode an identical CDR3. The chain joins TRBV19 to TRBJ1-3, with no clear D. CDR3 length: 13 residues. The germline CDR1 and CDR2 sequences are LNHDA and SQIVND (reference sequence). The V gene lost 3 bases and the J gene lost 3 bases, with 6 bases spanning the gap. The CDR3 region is CASSIGNGNTIYF. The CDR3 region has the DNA TGTGCCAGTAGTATCGGGAATGGAAACACCATATATTTT.

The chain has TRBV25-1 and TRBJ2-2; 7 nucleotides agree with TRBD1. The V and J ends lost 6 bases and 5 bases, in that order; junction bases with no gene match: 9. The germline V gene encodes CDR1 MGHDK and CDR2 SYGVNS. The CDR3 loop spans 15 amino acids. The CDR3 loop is CASRPLGGWTGELFF. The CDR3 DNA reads TGTGCCAGCAGGCCCCTAGGGGGCTGGACCGGGGAGCTGTTTTTT.

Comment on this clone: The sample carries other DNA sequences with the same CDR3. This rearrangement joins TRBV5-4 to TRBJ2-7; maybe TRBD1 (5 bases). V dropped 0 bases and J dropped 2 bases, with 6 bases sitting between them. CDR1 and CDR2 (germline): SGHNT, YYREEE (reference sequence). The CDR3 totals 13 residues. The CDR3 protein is CASSLAGTYEQYF. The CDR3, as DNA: TGTGCCAGCAGCTTGGCAGGGACCTACGAGCAGTACTTC. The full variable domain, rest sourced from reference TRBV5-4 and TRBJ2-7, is ETGVTQSPTHLIKTRGQQVTLRCSSQSGHNTVSWYQQALGQGPQFIFQYYREEENGRGNFPPRFSGLQFPNYSSELNVNALELDDSALYLCASSLAGTYEQYFGPGTRLTVT.

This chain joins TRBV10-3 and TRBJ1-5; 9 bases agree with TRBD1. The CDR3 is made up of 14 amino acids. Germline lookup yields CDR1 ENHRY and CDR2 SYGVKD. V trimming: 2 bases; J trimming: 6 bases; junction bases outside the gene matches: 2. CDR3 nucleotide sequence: TGTGCCATCAGTGAGGACAGGGGGGCTCAGCCCCAGCATTTT. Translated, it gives CAISEDRGAQPQHF.

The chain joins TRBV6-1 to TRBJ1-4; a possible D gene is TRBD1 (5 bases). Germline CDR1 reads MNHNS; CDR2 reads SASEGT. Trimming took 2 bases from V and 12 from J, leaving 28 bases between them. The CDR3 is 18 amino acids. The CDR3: CASSELKGTGRAREELFF. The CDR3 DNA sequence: TGTGCCAGCAGTGAATTAAAGGGGACCGGCAGGGCAAGGGAGGAACTGTTTTTT.

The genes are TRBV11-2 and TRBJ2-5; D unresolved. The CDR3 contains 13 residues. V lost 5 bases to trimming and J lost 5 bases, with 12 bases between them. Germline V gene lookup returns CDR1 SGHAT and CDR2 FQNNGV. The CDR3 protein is CASSLFAMETQYF. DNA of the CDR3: TGTGCCAGCAGCCTTTTCGCGATGGAGACCCAGTACTTC.

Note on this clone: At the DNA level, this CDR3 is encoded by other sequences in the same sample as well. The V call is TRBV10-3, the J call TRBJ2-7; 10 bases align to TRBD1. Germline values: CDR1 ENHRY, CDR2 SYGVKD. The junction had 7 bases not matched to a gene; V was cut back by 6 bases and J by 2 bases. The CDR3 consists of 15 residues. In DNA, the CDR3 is TGTGCCATCAGATTAGGGGGACAGGGGCCCTACGAGCAGTACTTC. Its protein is CAIRLGGQGPYEQYF.

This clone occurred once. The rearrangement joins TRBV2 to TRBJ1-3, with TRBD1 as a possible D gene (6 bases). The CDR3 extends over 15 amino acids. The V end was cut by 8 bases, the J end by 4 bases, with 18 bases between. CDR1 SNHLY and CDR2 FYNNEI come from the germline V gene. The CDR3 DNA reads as TGTGCCAGCTCAAGTGGGGGGGCGGGAGGAAACACCATATATTTT. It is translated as CASSSGGAGGNTIYF.

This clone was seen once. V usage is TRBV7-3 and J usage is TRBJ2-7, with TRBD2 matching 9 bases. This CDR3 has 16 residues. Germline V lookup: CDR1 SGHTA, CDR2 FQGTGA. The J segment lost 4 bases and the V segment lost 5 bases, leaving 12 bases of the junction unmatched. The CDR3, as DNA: TGTGCCAGCAGCCCCGGGGGAGCGGGGGGCATGTACGAGCAGTACTTC. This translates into CASSPGGAGGMYEQYF.

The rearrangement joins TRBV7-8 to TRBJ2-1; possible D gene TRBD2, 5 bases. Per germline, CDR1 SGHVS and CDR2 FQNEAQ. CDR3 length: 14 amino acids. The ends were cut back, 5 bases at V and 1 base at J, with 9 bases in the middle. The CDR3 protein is CASSPGLSYNEQFF. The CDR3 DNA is TGTGCCAGCAGCCCCGGACTTTCCTACAATGAGCAGTTCTTC.

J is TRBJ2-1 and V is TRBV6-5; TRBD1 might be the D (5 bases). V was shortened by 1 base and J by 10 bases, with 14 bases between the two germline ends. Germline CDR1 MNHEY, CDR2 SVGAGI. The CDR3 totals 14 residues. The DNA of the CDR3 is TGTGCCAGCAGTTACTTCAGGGCTGACTTGGAGCAGTTCTTC. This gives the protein CASSYFRADLEQFF.

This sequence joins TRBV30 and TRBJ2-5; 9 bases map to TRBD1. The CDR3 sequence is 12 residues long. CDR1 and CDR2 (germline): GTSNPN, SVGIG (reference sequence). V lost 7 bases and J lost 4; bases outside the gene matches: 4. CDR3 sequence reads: CALQGAGETQYF. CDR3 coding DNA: TGTGCCTTACAGGGGGCGGGAGAGACCCAGTACTTC.

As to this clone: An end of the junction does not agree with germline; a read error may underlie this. The DNA for the CDR3 is TGCGCCAGCGGCTTGATGGGGGGACCAAATACGCAGTATTTT. Encoded protein: CASGLMGGPNTQYF. The gene calls are TRBV5-1 and TRBJ2-3; D possibly corresponds to TRBD2 (6 bases). Germline CDR1 reads SGHRS; CDR2 reads YFSETQ. This CDR3 is 14 amino acids long.

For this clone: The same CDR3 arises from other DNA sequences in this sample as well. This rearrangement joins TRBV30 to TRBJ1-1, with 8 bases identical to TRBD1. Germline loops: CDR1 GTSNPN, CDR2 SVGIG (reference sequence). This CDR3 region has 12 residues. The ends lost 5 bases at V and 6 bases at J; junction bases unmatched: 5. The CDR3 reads CAWVDRAAEAFF. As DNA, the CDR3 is TGTGCCTGGGTGGACAGGGCCGCTGAAGCTTTCTTT. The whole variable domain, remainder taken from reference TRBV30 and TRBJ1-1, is SQTIHQWPATLVQPVGSPLSLECTVEGTSNPNLYWYRQAAGRGLQLLFYSVGIGQISSEVPQNLSASRPQDRQFILSSKKLLLSDSGFYLCAWVDRAAEAFFGQGTRLTVV.

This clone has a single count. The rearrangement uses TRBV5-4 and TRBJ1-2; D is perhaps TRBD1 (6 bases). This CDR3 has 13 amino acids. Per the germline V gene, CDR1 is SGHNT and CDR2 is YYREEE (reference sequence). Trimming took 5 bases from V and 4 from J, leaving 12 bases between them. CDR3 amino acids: CASSITGSYGYTF. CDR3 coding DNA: TGTGCCAGCAGTATCACAGGGTCCTATGGCTACACCTTC.

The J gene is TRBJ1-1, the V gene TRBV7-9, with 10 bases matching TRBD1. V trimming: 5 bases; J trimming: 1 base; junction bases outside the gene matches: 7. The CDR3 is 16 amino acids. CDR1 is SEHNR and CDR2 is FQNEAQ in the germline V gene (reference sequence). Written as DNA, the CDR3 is TGTGCCAGCAGCCCCAGGACAGGGGGGGAGAACACTGAAGCTTTCTTT. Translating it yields CASSPRTGGENTEAFF.

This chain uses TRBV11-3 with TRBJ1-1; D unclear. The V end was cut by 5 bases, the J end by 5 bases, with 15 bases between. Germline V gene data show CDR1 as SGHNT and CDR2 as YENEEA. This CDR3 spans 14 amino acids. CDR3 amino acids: CASSPGPLSTEAFF. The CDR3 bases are TGTGCCAGCAGCCCAGGTCCCCTTAGTACTGAAGCTTTCTTT.

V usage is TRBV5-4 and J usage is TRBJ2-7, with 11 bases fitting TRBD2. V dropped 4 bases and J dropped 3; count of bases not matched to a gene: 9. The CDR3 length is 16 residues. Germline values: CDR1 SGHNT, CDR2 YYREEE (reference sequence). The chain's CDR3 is CASSGTSGGSYYEQYF. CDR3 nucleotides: TGTGCCAGCAGCGGAACTAGCGGGGGTTCCTACTACGAGCAGTACTTC.

The CDR3 DNA sequence: TGTGCCAGCAGTTACTCGATATTGGGCAACTATGGCTACACCTTC. Encoded protein: CASSYSILGNYGYTF. The chain couples TRBV6-5 to TRBJ1-2, with D unresolved. Trimming took off 0 bases at V and 2 bases at J, with 10 bases between the two ends. Germline loops: CDR1 MNHEY, CDR2 SVGAGI. This CDR3 is 15 amino acids long.

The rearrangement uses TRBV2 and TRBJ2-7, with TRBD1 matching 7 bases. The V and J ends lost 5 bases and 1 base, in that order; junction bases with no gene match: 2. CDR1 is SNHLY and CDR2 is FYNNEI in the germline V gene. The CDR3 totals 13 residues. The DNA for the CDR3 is TGTGCCAGCAGTCCGGGACAGTCCTACGAGCAGTACTTC. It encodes CASSPGQSYEQYF.

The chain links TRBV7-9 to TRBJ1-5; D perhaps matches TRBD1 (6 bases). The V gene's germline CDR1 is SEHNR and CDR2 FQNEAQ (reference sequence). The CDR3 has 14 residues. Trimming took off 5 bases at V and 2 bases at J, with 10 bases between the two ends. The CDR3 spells CASSLTGGNQPQHF. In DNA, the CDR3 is TGTGCCAGCAGCCTGACAGGTGGCAATCAGCCCCAGCATTTT.

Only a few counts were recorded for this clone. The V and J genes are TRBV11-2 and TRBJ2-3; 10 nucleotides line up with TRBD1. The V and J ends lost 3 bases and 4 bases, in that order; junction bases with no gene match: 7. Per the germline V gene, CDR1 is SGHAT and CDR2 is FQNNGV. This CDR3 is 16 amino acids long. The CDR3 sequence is CASSFETGGSSDTQYF. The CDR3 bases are TGTGCCAGCAGCTTCGAGACAGGGGGCAGTTCAGATACGCAGTATTTT.

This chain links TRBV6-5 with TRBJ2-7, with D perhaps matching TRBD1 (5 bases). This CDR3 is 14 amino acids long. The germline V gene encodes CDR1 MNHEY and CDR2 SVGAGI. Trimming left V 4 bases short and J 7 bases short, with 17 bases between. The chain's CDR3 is CASSSPQGVREQYF. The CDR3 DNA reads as TGTGCCAGCAGTTCCCCTCAGGGTGTTAGGGAGCAGTACTTC.

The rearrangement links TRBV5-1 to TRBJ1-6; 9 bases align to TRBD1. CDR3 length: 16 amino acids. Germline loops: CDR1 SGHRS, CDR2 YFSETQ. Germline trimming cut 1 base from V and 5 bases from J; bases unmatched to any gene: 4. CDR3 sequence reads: CASSLSTGGNNSPLHF. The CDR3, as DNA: TGCGCCAGCAGCTTGTCGACAGGGGGTAATAATTCACCCCTCCACTTT.

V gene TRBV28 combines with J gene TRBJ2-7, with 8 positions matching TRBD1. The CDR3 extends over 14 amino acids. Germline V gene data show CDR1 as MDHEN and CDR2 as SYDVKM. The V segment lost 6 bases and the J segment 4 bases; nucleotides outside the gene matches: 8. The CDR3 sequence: CASRPGQVAYEQYF. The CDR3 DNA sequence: TGTGCCAGCAGACCGGGACAGGTGGCTTACGAGCAGTACTTC.

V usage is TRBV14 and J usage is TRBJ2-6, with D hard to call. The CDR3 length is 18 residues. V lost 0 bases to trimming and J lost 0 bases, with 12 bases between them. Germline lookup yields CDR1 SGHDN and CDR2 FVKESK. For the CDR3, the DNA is TGTGCCAGCAGCCAAGATTACGGAGTGGTCTCTGGGGCCAACGTCCTGACTTTC. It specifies CASSQDYGVVSGANVLTF.

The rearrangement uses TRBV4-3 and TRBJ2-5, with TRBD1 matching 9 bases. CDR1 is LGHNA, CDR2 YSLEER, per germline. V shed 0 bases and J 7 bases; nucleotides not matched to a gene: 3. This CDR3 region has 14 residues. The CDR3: CASSQDGQGWTQYF. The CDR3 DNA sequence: TGCGCCAGCAGCCAAGATGGACAGGGGTGGACCCAGTACTTC.

This CDR3 reads CASSSMQQGAVSEQYF. The CDR3 nucleotides are TGTGCCAGCAGCTCGATGCAACAGGGGGCGGTAAGCGAGCAGTACTTC. The chain has TRBV7-9 and TRBJ2-7; 9 bases are shared with TRBD1. Germline V gene lookup returns CDR1 SEHNR and CDR2 FQNEAQ (reference sequence). This CDR3 has 16 residues. V trimming: 4 bases; J trimming: 6 bases; junction bases outside the gene matches: 13.